The entry that follows covers one T cell receptor (beta chain) sequence. Its antigen is not identified. This CDR3 contains 17 residues. Germline CDR1 and CDR2: LNHDA and SQIVND (reference sequence). Trimming took off 3 bases at V and 0 bases at J, with 12 bases between the two ends. This sample was included in a study of T cells in Graves' hyperthyroidism and ophthalmopathy. About the research overall: Specimen type is peripheral blood, collected at initial diagnosis prior to any treatment. Findings and limits, study-wide: Ophthalmopathy, as predicted by the model, came a median 6.5 months after the prediction. Most clonotypes that expanded in the thyroid above 0.001 also showed up in blood.

Using RNA transcripts as the source, TCR beta CDR3 regions were amplified. When the TCR CDR3 underwent first-round RT-PCR, the HTBI primer set was used. TCRdb independently ran MiXCR on the multiplex PCR reads; one entry per CDR3 protein. The sample contains 190,000 or so distinct CDR3 sequences, approximately 16% of which appear only once. Exclusions: uncontrolled infection, other autoimmune disease, pregnancy, lactation. The V and J genes are TRBV19 and TRBJ2-6; no reliable D call. This TCR was sampled from a man aged 40-50 years with Graves' hyperthyroidism. The sequencing input was blood. Here the CDR3 reads CASSIRETSSGANVLTF. In DNA, the CDR3 is TGTGCCAGTAGTATCCGTGAGACAAGCTCTGGGGCCAACGTCCTGACTTTC.